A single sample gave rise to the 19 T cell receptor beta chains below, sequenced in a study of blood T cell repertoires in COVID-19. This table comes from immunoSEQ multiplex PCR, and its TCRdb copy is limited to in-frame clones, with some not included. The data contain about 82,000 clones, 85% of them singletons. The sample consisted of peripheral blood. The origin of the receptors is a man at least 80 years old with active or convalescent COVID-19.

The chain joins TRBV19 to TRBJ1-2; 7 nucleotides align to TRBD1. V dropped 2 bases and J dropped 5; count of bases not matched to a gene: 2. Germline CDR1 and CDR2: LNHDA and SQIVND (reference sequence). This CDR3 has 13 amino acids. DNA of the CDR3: TGTGCCAGTAGTATACAGGGGGGATATGGCTACACCTTC. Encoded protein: CASSIQGGYGYTF. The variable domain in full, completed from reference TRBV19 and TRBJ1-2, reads DGGITQSPKYLFRKEGQNVTLSCEQNLNHDAMYWYRQDPGQGLRLIYYSQIVNDFQKGDIAEGYSVSREKKESFPLTVTSAQKNPTAFYLCASSIQGGYGYTFGSGTRLTVV.

The CDR3 DNA reads as TGTGCCTGGAGGCGGACTAGCGCTGCCTCCTACAATGAGCAGTTCTTC. This gives the protein CAWRRTSAASYNEQFF. This chain links TRBV30 with TRBJ2-1; 9 bases align to TRBD2. The J segment lost 0 bases and the V segment lost 3 bases, leaving 6 bases of the junction unmatched. The CDR3 loop spans 16 amino acids. The V gene's germline CDR1 is GTSNPN and CDR2 SVGIG (reference sequence).

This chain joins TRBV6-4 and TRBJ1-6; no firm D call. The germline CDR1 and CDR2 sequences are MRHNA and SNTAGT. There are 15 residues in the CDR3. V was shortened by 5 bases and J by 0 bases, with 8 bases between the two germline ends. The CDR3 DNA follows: TGTGCCAGCAGTCCGGTTAGCTCCTATAATTCACCCCTCCACTTT. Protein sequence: CASSPVSSYNSPLHF.

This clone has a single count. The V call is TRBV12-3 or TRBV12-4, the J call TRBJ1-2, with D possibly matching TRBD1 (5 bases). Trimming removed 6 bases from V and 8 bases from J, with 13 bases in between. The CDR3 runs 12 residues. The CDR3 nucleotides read TGTGCCAGCAGCCACCCAGGGCAGGGCTACACCTTC. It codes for CASSHPGQGYTF.

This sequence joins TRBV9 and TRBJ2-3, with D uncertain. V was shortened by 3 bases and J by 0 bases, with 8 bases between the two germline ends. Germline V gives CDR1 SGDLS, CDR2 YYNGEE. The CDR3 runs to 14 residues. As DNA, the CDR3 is TGTGCCAGCAGCGCCATAACTAGCACAGATACGCAGTATTTT. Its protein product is CASSAITSTDTQYF.

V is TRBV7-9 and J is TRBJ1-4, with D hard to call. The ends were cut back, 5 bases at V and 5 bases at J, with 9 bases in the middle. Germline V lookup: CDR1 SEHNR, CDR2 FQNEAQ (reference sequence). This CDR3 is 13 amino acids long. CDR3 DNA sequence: TGTGCCAGCAGCCGTTACAGAAATGAAAAACTGTTTTTT. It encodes CASSRYRNEKLFF. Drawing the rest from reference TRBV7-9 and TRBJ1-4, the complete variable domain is DTGVSQNPRHKITKRGQNVTFRCDPISEHNRLYWYRQTLGQGPEFLTYFQNEAQLEKSRLLSDRFSAERPKGSFSTLEIQRTEQGDSAMYLCASSRYRNEKLFFGSGTQLSVL.

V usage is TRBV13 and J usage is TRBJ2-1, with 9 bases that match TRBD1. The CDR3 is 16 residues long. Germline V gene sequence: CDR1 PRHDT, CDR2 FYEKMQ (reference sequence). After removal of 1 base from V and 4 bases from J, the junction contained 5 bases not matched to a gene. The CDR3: CASSLVGTGQYNEQFF. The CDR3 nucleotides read TGTGCCAGCAGCTTAGTAGGGACAGGGCAATACAATGAGCAGTTCTTC. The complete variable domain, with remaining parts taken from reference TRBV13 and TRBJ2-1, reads AAGVIQSPRHLIKEKRETATLKCYPIPRHDTVYWYQQGPGQDPQFLISFYEKMQSDKGSIPDRFSAQQFSDYHSELNMSSLELGDSALYFCASSLVGTGQYNEQFFGPGTRLTVL.

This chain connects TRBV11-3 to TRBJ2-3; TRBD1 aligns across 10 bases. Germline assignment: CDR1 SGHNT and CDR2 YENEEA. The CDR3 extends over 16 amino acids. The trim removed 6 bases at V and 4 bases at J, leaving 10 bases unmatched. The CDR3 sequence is CASRERQGAKADTQYF. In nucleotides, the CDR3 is TGTGCCAGCAGAGAACGACAGGGGGCGAAGGCAGATACGCAGTATTTT.

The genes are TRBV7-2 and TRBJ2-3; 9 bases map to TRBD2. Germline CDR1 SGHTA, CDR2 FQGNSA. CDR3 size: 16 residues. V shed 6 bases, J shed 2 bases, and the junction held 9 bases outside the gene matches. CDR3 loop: CASREVIAGDTDTQYF. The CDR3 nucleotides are TGTGCCAGCAGGGAAGTGATAGCGGGGGACACAGATACGCAGTATTTT.

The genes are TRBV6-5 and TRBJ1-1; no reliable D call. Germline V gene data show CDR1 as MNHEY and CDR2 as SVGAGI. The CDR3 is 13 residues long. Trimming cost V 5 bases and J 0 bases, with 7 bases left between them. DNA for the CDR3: TGTGCCAGCAGTCGACAATTGAACACTGAAGCTTTCTTT. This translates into CASSRQLNTEAFF.

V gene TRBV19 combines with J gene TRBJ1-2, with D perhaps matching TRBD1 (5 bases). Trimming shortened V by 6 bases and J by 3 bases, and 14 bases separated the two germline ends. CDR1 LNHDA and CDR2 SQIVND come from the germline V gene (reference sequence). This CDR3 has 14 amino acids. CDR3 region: CASRPRGKDYGYTF. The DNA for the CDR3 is TGTGCCAGTAGACCAAGGGGCAAGGACTATGGCTACACCTTC.

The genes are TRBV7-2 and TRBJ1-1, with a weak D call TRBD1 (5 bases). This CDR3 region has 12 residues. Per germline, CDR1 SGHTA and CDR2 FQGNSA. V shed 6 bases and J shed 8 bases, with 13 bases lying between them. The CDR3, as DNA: TGTGCCAGCAGAACAGGCCGTGGGGAAGCTTTCTTT. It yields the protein CASRTGRGEAFF.

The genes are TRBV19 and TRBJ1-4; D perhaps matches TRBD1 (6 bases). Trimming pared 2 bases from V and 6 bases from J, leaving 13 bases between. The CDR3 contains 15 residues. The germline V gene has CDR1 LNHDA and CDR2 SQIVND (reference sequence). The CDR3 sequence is CASSILQQGHEKLFF. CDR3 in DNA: TGTGCCAGTAGTATATTACAGCAGGGGCATGAAAAACTGTTTTTT.

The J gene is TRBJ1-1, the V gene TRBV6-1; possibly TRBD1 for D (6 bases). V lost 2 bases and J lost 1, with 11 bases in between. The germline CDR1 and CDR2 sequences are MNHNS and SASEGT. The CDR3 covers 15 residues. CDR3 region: CASSEMGAGNTEAFF. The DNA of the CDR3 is TGTGCCAGCAGTGAAATGGGGGCCGGGAACACTGAAGCTTTCTTT.

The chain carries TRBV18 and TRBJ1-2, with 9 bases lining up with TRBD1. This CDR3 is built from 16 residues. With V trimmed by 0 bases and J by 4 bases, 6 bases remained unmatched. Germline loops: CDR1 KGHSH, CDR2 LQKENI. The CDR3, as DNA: TGTGCCAGCTCACCACCGAGCACAGGGGGCTCCTATGGCTACACCTTC. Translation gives CASSPPSTGGSYGYTF.

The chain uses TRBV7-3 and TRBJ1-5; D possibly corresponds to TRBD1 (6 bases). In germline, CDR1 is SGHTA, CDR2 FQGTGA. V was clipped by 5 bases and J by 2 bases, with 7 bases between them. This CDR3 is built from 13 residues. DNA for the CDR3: TGTGCCAGCAGCGCAGGGGGCAATCAGCCCCAGCATTTT. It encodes CASSAGGNQPQHF.

CDR3 protein: CASDKGRLNTGELFF. CDR3 coding DNA: TGTGCCAGCGATAAGGGGAGGTTGAACACCGGGGAGCTGTTTTTT. This rearrangement joins TRBV2 to TRBJ2-2; the D gene is possibly TRBD2 (6 bases). This CDR3 has 15 amino acids. Trimming removed 8 bases at V and 1 base at J, with 14 bases between. Germline CDR1 and CDR2: SNHLY and FYNNEI.

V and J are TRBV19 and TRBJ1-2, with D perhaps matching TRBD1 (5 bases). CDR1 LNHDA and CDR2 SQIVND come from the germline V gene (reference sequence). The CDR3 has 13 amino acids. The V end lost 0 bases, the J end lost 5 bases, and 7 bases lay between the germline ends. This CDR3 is CASSIDRAYGYTF. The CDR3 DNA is TGTGCCAGTAGTATAGACAGGGCATATGGCTACACCTTC.

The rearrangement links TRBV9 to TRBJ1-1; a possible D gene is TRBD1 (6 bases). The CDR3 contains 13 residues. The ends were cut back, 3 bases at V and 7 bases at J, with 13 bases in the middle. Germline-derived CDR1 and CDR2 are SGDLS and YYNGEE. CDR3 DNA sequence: TGTGCCAGCAGCGGGGGGCAGGGCTATGAAGCTTTCTTT. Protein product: CASSGGQGYEAFF.